This is a list of T cell receptor beta chains from one sample in a study of beta chain features in type 1 diabetes. The protocol was immunoSEQ multiplex PCR, while the TCRdb copy is restricted to in-frame clones and leaves out a portion. The data show some 350,000 clones, approximately 13% seen once. Sequencing input: naive CD4+ T cells from blood. The origin of the receptors is a woman aged 18 to 35 with type 1 diabetes. CDR3s include the opening cysteine and the closing phenylalanine or tryptophan. The D gene is left open where the match is weak. Size tells how often a clone was seen (once, few, many) or the class of an expanded clone, and some rows leave it out.

TRBJ2-3 | - | TRBV5-4 | - | TGTGCCAGCAGCCTGTCCCCCAGGGGCACAGATACGCAGTATTTT | CASSLSPRGTDTQYF
TRBJ2-7 | - | TRBV6-6 | - | TGTGCCAGCAGTTTAGAGCAGGGAGGCTACGAGCAGTACTTC | CASSLEQGGYEQYF
TRBJ2-1 | - | TRBV11-2 | - | TGTGCCAGCAGGAAAATAAGCGGGCGCGGCTCCTACAATGAGCAGTTCTTC | CASRKISGRGSYNEQFF
TRBJ2-3 | - | TRBV7-2 | - | TGTGCCAGCAGCTTAGTAGGGGGAGATACGCAGTATTTT | CASSLVGGDTQYF
TRBJ2-1 | - | TRBV5-1 | TRBD1 | TGCGCCAGCAGCGTCGGACAGGGCTACAATGAGCAGTTCTTC | CASSVGQGYNEQFF
TRBJ1-4 | - | TRBV6-6 | - | TGTGCCAGCAGTAATAACAGGGTGAATGAAAAACTGTTTTTT | CASSNNRVNEKLFF
TRBJ2-7 | few | TRBV27 | TRBD2 | TGTGCCAGCAGCCCTCGGGCGGGAGGAGGCCGTTACGAGCAGTACTTC | CASSPRAGGGRYEQYF
TRBJ1-2 | - | TRBV6-5 | - | TGTGCCAGCACACTCGGACTGGCCTATGGCTACACCTTC | CASTLGLAYGYTF
TRBJ2-1 | few | TRBV11-2 | TRBD2 | TGTGCCAGCAGCTCCATACCGGTAGCGGGAGGTCCCTACAATGAGCAGTTCTTC | CASSSIPVAGGPYNEQFF
TRBJ2-1 | few | TRBV28 | - | TGTGCCAGCACCCAGGGGGGTGGCTACAATGAGCAGTTCTTC | CASTQGGGYNEQFF
TRBJ2-5 | few | TRBV28 | - | TGTGCCAGCAGTGCAGGGGATTTGGAGGAGACCCAGTACTTC | CASSAGDLEETQYF
TRBJ1-2 | - | TRBV5-6 | - | TGTGCCAGCAGCTTAGGAGGGTTGGAAGGCTACACCTTC | CASSLGGLEGYTF
TRBJ1-5 | - | TRBV29-1 | TRBD1 | TGCAGCGTGGGGATGACAGGGAATCAGCCCCAGCATTTT | CSVGMTGNQPQHF
TRBJ2-7 | few | TRBV2 | TRBD2 | TGTGCCAGCAGTGGACTAGCGGGAGATCGAGAGCAGTACTTC | CASSGLAGDREQYF
TRBJ2-4 | few | TRBV5-1 | - | TGCGCCAGCAGTGGCAGTGCAGCCAAAAACATTCAGTACTTC | CASSGSAAKNIQYF
TRBJ2-5 | few | TRBV27 | TRBD1 | TGTGCCAGCAGTGATAACAGGGGGATGGAGACCCAGTACTTC | CASSDNRGMETQYF
TRBJ2-7 | - | TRBV30 | TRBD2 | TGTGCCTGGAGTGTACAACTAGCGGGAGTCGAGCAGTACTTC | CAWSVQLAGVEQYF
TRBJ1-2 | - | TRBV6-1 | - | TGTGCCAGCAGTGAAGGGGGGCAAGGCTATGGCTACACCTTC | CASSEGGQGYGYTF
TRBJ1-4 | few | TRBV29-1 | - | TGCAGCGCCCGACGAGGTACCAGTGAAAAACTGTTTTTT | CSARRGTSEKLFF
TRBJ2-1 | - | TRBV7-2 | - | TGTGCCAGCAGCTTAGTTCCTAGCGAGAATGAGCAGTTCTTC | CASSLVPSENEQFF
TRBJ2-7 | - | TRBV5-1 | - | TGCGCCAGCAGCTTGGACGGGTCCGAGCAGTACTTC | CASSLDGSEQYF
TRBJ2-1 | - | TRBV4-1 | TRBD2 | TGCGCCAGCAGTCGAAAATGGACTAGCGGGAGTGGAGAAGTAAATGAGCAGTTCTTC | CASSRKWTSGSGEVNEQFF
TRBJ1-1 | - | TRBV7-3 | - | TGTGCCAGCAGCTTAACCCGGGACTTCGAAGCTTTCTTT | CASSLTRDFEAFF
TRBJ1-1 | once | TRBV6-5 | - | TGTGCCAGCAGTTACGGGGGTGGGGGGGCCGACACTGAAGCTTTCTTT | CASSYGGGGADTEAFF
TRBJ2-5 | few | TRBV2 | - | TGTGCCAGCAGTGAAGCGGGCGCCCCTCGGGAGACCCAGTACTTC | CASSEAGAPRETQYF
TRBJ2-2 | - | TRBV15 | - | TGTGCCACCAGCAGCGGGTCCCACACCGGGGAGCTGTTTTTT | CATSSGSHTGELFF
TRBJ2-3 | - | TRBV27 | TRBD2 | TGTGCCAGCAGCCGGCGGTCGGGGCTAGCGGGAGTAACAGATACGCAGTATTTT | CASSRRSGLAGVTDTQYF
TRBJ1-1 | - | TRBV6-5 | - | TGTGCCAGCAGTCGGACGTCGAGGGCGGACACTGAAGCTTTCTTT | CASSRTSRADTEAFF
TRBJ2-5 | few | TRBV29-1 | TRBD1 | TGCAGCGTTGGTCAGGGGGTACGGGAGACCCAGTACTTC | CSVGQGVRETQYF
TRBJ2-2 | - | TRBV28 | - | TGTGCCAGCACTACTAGAATTCTGGCCGGGGAGCTGTTTTTT | CASTTRILAGELFF
TRBJ2-3 | few | TRBV30 | - | TGTGCCTGGAGGGAGCCAGATACGCAGTATTTT | CAWREPDTQYF
TRBJ1-5 | few | TRBV9 | TRBD1 | TGTGCCAGCAGCGTGGGACAGGGGCTGGGGAGCAATCAGCCCCAGCATTTT | CASSVGQGLGSNQPQHF
TRBJ2-5 | - | TRBV10-3 | TRBD2 | TGTGCCACCTCCCCTAGCGGGGGGACCCAAGAGACCCAGTACTTC | CATSPSGGTQETQYF